This T cell receptor beta chain stems from a study of cytomegalovirus exposure and HLA in healthy donors. General study points: It was in a later analysis that TCR association rates were seen to vary by HLA locus, highest for DRB1 and lowest for HLA-C. Per a later analysis, 15,000 to 20,000 TCR beta sequences showed association with HLA alleles at 0.05 false discovery rate. Prior analysis indicated that the majority of TCR beta V segments exhibited productivity approximately 87% or approximately 30% of the time.

Use of 60 Vbeta and 13 Jbeta primers characterized the PCR. Clones were read by immunoSEQ multiplex PCR, and TCRdb kept only the in-frame ones, dropping some. The table records 150,000 to 180,000 clones, roughly 80% of them present only once. In regard to this clone: The antigen is undetermined.

This CDR3 has 15 amino acids. CDR1 is SNHLY and CDR2 is FYNNEI in the germline V gene. The V and J ends lost 1 base and 0 bases respectively, with 8 bases between them. This TCR was sampled from a man younger than 45 in good health and CMV-seropositive. Source material: PBMCs. V usage is TRBV2 and J usage is TRBJ2-3; no definite D call. The CDR3 nucleotides are TGTGCCAGCAGTGAAGGGAGTGGGAGCACAGATACGCAGTATTTT. Translating gives CASSEGSGSTDTQYF.